This T cell receptor (beta chain) comes out of a study of blood T cell repertoires in COVID-19. Looking at the study overall: Some COVID-19 samples were acute and others convalescent; all came from the United States, Italy and Spain.

As handled by the study authors: The assay estimated nucleated cells by amplifying reference gene primers. Here immunoSEQ multiplex PCR was the method, and the copy in TCRdb shows in-frame clones only, minus some. From that table come the V and J calls and clone size; the DNA was used to work out D and trimming. Of 150,000 or so clones in the sample, roughly 83% are singletons; the top ten hold 3% to 3.5%. CDR1 and CDR2 (germline): SGHVS, FQNEAQ. This CDR3 is built from 14 residues. V was clipped by 5 bases and J by 5 bases, with 15 bases between them. This clone was seen a few times. This TCR was sampled from a woman aged 80 or older with acute or convalescent COVID-19. This chain uses TRBV7-8 with TRBJ1-1, with D possibly being TRBD1 (5 bases). Sequencing input: peripheral blood. DNA for the CDR3: TGTGCCAGCAGCCTCGGGACTTCGTGGACTGAAGCTTTCTTT. Protein product: CASSLGTSWTEAFF.